The text below deals with one T cell receptor (beta chain). Its recognized antigen is unknown. The sample holds no much larger clone one base away, and base qualities are not on file. The germline V gene sets CDR1 to MNHEY and CDR2 to SVGAGI. V is pared back by 5 bases and J by 6 bases, with 17 bases lying between the germline termini. From the cysteine up to the phenylalanine, the CDR3 has a length of 14 residues. Only the CDR3 part of the read is kept: 42 bases, read in frame from the first base. This record belongs to a study of blood T cell repertoires in COVID-19 (dated by TCRdb to about 2020). In terms of the full investigation: Samples from collaborators originated in the United States, Italy and Spain and spanned both the acute and convalescent phases of COVID-19. The material from the prospective study consisted of cDNA or gDNA derived from T cells, B-cell-depleted T cells, or PBMCs. Subjects who had been exposed to COVID-19, were actively infected with it, or had recovered from it provided the deeply sampled blood TCRbeta repertoires that made up the dataset. The repertoires were made available in a free public database intended to serve as a resource for research on the immune response to SARS-CoV-2. Samples came from the ongoing ImmuneRACE study (first 160 participants) plus 1,254 subjects from 6 global collaborators. A de-identified subject ID, COVID-19 status, age in years and sex were almost always included in the sample metadata. Where HLA class I and class II types were available, the types were taken from metadata supplied by the sample provider, not from assay-based typing.

The collaborating institutions used their own protocols to collect whole blood in K2EDTA tubes. Collaborator samples were shipped for TCRbeta analysis as frozen whole blood, isolated PBMCs, or DNA extracted from either sample type. TCRbeta CDR3 regions were amplified from genomic DNA by means of the immunoSEQ Assay, a bias-controlled multiplex PCR. On the authors' methods: The number of nucleated cells in each sample was estimated from the amplification of reference gene primers within the assay. Sequence reads were collapsed and filtered to measure the absolute abundance of every unique TCRbeta CDR3 rearrangement. For each sample, productive Simpson clonality was calculated as the square root of Simpson's diversity index across productive rearrangements. Here the immuneACCESS table is served through TCRdb, limited to in-frame sequences with V and J called. Missing clones are a known gap in these copies; in checked studies unresolved V genes cover under half, and the rest lacks a known reason. For V, J and clone size, that table is used; D and trimming come from the DNA. A total of roughly 100,000 clones appear in this sample, approximately 92% of them only once. The top ten clonotypes cover less than 7.5% of the sample.

Findings and caveats that apply to the study as a whole: Clinical and demographic metadata were provided uncurated, with the amount varying by source and participant.

The V gene is TRBV6-5 and the J gene is TRBJ2-7; 6 matching bases give a weak D call of TRBD1. The TCR originated in a man aged 50 or older with active COVID-19. The source material was peripheral blood. The CDR3 protein sequence reads: CASSRTVSGLEQYF. At the DNA level, the sequence is TGTGCCAGCAGTAGGACAGTGTCGGGGCTCGAGCAGTACTTC.